This T cell receptor (beta chain) was obtained from a study of control samples from healthy donors and cancer patients. Produced via immunoSEQ multiplex PCR; TCRdb's table is partial and in-frame only. The sample consists of 350,000 to 450,000 clones, over 75% of them appearing once. Trimming shortened V by 1 base and J by 4 bases, and 14 bases separated the two germline ends. The CDR3 has 16 residues. Per germline, CDR1 SEHNR and CDR2 FQNEAQ (reference sequence). The chain links TRBV7-9 to TRBJ1-3; unclear D gene. The sample consisted of PBMCs. This clonotype originated in a man aged 35 to 55 with head and neck cancer. Written as DNA, the CDR3 is TGTGCCAGCAGCTTAGGTTCGGGGAGATTCGGAAACACCATATATTTT. Its protein is CASSLGSGRFGNTIYF.